The rows below give T cell receptor beta chains drawn from one sample of a study of response to subunit inactivated influenza vaccine. A single record per CDR3 protein comes from TCRdb applying MiXCR to the RT-PCR reads. In the table there are fewer than 400,000 distinct CDR3 sequences, about a fifth of which are singletons. This material consisted of PBMCs from blood, taken less than 22 months after vaccination. These receptors all come from a man between 50 and 69 years old who received an inactivated influenza vaccine. Each CDR3 is given with its conserved first and last residue. A D gene is named only where the DNA matches it firmly. Where a row states a size, it is once, few, many or the class of an expanded clone; other rows omit it.

j_gene: TRBJ2-3
v_gene: TRBV12-3/TRBV12-4
d_gene: TRBD2
abundance: .
CDR3aa: CASSLVAGTQYF
CDR3nt: TGTGCCAGCAGTTTAGTAGCGGGTACGCAGTATTTT

j_gene: TRBJ1-5
v_gene: TRBV20-1
d_gene: TRBD1
abundance: few
CDR3aa: CSAHRDRDQPQHF
CDR3nt: TGCAGTGCTCACCGGGACAGGGACCAGCCCCAGCATTTT

j_gene: TRBJ2-7
v_gene: TRBV28
d_gene: .
abundance: .
CDR3aa: CASSWSTGSPYEQYF
CDR3nt: TGTGCCAGCAGTTGGAGTACAGGCTCGCCCTACGAGCAGTACTTC

j_gene: TRBJ1-2
v_gene: TRBV7-2
d_gene: .
abundance: many
CDR3aa: CASSLAIRAGGYTF
CDR3nt: TGTGCCAGCAGCTTAGCGATCAGGGCGGGTGGCTACACCTTC

j_gene: TRBJ2-3
v_gene: TRBV5-1
d_gene: TRBD2
abundance: few
CDR3aa: CASSWPLLAGGPTDTQYF
CDR3nt: TGCGCCAGCAGCTGGCCTCTCCTAGCGGGGGGCCCCACAGATACGCAGTATTTT

j_gene: TRBJ2-3
v_gene: TRBV5-1
d_gene: .
abundance: .
CDR3aa: CASRGSAASTDTQYF
CDR3nt: TGCGCCAGCAGAGGGTCGGCTGCAAGCACAGATACGCAGTATTTT

j_gene: TRBJ1-2
v_gene: TRBV28
d_gene: .
abundance: medium-sized
CDR3aa: CASSTPHTF
CDR3nt: TGTGCCAGCAGCACCCCCCACACCTTC

j_gene: TRBJ1-4
v_gene: TRBV10-2
d_gene: TRBD1
abundance: few
CDR3aa: CASSDRDRGNEKLFF
CDR3nt: TGCGCCAGCAGCGACAGGGACAGGGGCAATGAAAAACTGTTTTTT

j_gene: TRBJ2-1
v_gene: TRBV10-3
d_gene: .
abundance: .
CDR3aa: CAISGVKDSYNEQFF
CDR3nt: TGTGCCATCAGTGGGGTTAAGGACTCCTACAATGAGCAGTTCTTC

j_gene: TRBJ1-6
v_gene: TRBV7-2
d_gene: .
abundance: few
CDR3aa: CASSLVGASPNSPLHF
CDR3nt: TGTGCCAGCAGCTTAGTTGGAGCAAGTCCTAATTCACCCCTCCACTTT

j_gene: TRBJ1-6
v_gene: TRBV20-1
d_gene: TRBD1
abundance: few
CDR3aa: CSADRGQGASPLHF
CDR3nt: TGCAGTGCTGATCGAGGACAGGGGGCTTCACCCCTCCACTTT

j_gene: TRBJ1-6
v_gene: TRBV5-1
d_gene: .
abundance: few
CDR3aa: CASSSGQNYNSPLHF
CDR3nt: TGCGCCAGCAGTTCTGGACAGAATTATAATTCACCCCTCCACTTT

j_gene: TRBJ1-5
v_gene: TRBV6-5
d_gene: TRBD1
abundance: few
CDR3aa: CASSYNGQDQPQHF
CDR3nt: TGTGCCAGCAGTTACAACGGACAGGATCAGCCCCAGCATTTT

j_gene: TRBJ1-3
v_gene: TRBV4-2
d_gene: .
abundance: many
CDR3aa: CASSQERGSLVSGNTIYF
CDR3nt: TGTGCCAGCAGCCAAGAGCGGGGCAGCCTAGTATCTGGAAACACCATATATTTT

j_gene: TRBJ1-2
v_gene: TRBV30
d_gene: TRBD1
abundance: few
CDR3aa: CAWSPPGQGRYYGYTF
CDR3nt: TGTGCCTGGAGTCCTCCGGGACAGGGAAGATACTATGGCTACACCTTC

j_gene: TRBJ2-1
v_gene: TRBV7-9
d_gene: TRBD1
abundance: .
CDR3aa: CASSLAPRGLNNEQFF
CDR3nt: TGTGCCAGCAGCTTAGCGCCCAGGGGGCTTAACAATGAGCAGTTCTTC

j_gene: TRBJ2-3
v_gene: TRBV20-1
d_gene: .
abundance: .
CDR3aa: CSASPDSTSTDTQYF
CDR3nt: TGCAGTGCTAGCCCGGACTCGACTAGCACAGATACGCAGTATTTT

j_gene: TRBJ1-3
v_gene: TRBV28
d_gene: .
abundance: few
CDR3aa: CASSGDVENTIYF
CDR3nt: TGTGCCAGCAGCGGGGACGTCGAAAACACCATATATTTT

j_gene: TRBJ1-5
v_gene: TRBV28
d_gene: TRBD1
abundance: few
CDR3aa: CASSSNPGQGWQPQHF
CDR3nt: TGTGCCAGCAGTTCCAATCCGGGACAGGGTTGGCAGCCCCAGCATTTT

j_gene: TRBJ1-2
v_gene: TRBV5-5
d_gene: TRBD1
abundance: .
CDR3aa: CASSTTGEYGYTF
CDR3nt: TGTGCCAGCAGCACAACAGGGGAGTATGGCTACACCTTC

j_gene: TRBJ2-2
v_gene: TRBV7-9
d_gene: .
abundance: few
CDR3aa: CASSLDSGNTGELFF
CDR3nt: TGTGCCAGCAGCCTGGACAGTGGTAACACCGGGGAGCTGTTTTTT

j_gene: TRBJ1-2
v_gene: TRBV30
d_gene: TRBD1
abundance: .
CDR3aa: CAWGQGSGGYTF
CDR3nt: TGTGCCTGGGGACAGGGGTCGGGAGGCTACACCTTC

j_gene: TRBJ2-3
v_gene: TRBV9
d_gene: .
abundance: few
CDR3aa: CASSVGLGSTDTQYF
CDR3nt: TGTGCCAGCAGCGTAGGGCTGGGCAGCACAGATACGCAGTATTTT

j_gene: TRBJ1-2
v_gene: TRBV12-3/TRBV12-4
d_gene: .
abundance: many
CDR3aa: CASRTGTSNYGYTF
CDR3nt: TGTGCCAGCAGAACCGGGACTTCTAACTATGGCTACACCTTC

j_gene: TRBJ2-3
v_gene: TRBV28
d_gene: .
abundance: few
CDR3aa: CASSHPRERTDTQYF
CDR3nt: TGTGCCAGCAGCCACCCACGGGAGCGCACAGATACGCAGTATTTT

j_gene: TRBJ1-3
v_gene: TRBV7-9
d_gene: .
abundance: .
CDR3aa: CASSLDPNTIYF
CDR3nt: TGTGCCAGCAGCTTAGACCCTAACACCATATATTTT

j_gene: TRBJ2-2
v_gene: TRBV30
d_gene: .
abundance: .
CDR3aa: CAWSVSGESGELFF
CDR3nt: TGTGCCTGGAGTGTATCGGGGGAGTCCGGGGAGCTGTTTTTT

j_gene: TRBJ1-5
v_gene: TRBV27
d_gene: TRBD1
abundance: few
CDR3aa: CASSGSGGVGNQPQHF
CDR3nt: TGTGCCAGCAGTGGATCAGGGGGCGTCGGCAATCAGCCCCAGCATTTT

j_gene: TRBJ1-1
v_gene: TRBV12-3/TRBV12-4
d_gene: .
abundance: many
CDR3aa: CASSFSTTEAFF
CDR3nt: TGTGCCAGCAGTTTTTCGACCACTGAAGCTTTCTTT

j_gene: TRBJ2-5
v_gene: TRBV12-3/TRBV12-4
d_gene: TRBD1
abundance: .
CDR3aa: CASSGDRPQTQYF
CDR3nt: TGTGCCAGCAGTGGGGACAGGCCCCAGACCCAGTACTTC

j_gene: TRBJ1-3
v_gene: TRBV4-2
d_gene: .
abundance: few
CDR3aa: CASSQDWPAGNTIYF
CDR3nt: TGTGCCAGCAGCCAAGACTGGCCCGCCGGAAACACCATATATTTT

j_gene: TRBJ1-5
v_gene: TRBV20-1
d_gene: .
abundance: few
CDR3aa: CSARAAGEQPQHF
CDR3nt: TGCAGTGCTAGAGCGGCCGGAGAACAGCCCCAGCATTTT

j_gene: TRBJ1-5
v_gene: TRBV7-2
d_gene: .
abundance: .
CDR3aa: CASSLLEGQTQHF
CDR3nt: TGTGCCAGCAGCTTACTTGAGGGCCAAACCCAGCATTTT

j_gene: TRBJ2-2
v_gene: TRBV5-6
d_gene: .
abundance: .
CDR3aa: CASSWRVFGRPSPGELFF
CDR3nt: TGTGCCAGCAGCTGGAGGGTTTTTGGGAGGCCGTCCCCCGGGGAGCTGTTTTTT

j_gene: TRBJ2-4
v_gene: TRBV6-5
d_gene: .
abundance: few
CDR3aa: CASSYSGSGAKNIQYF
CDR3nt: TGTGCCAGCAGTTACTCAGGTTCAGGAGCCAAAAACATTCAGTACTTC

j_gene: TRBJ1-5
v_gene: TRBV6-2/TRBV6-3
d_gene: .
abundance: few
CDR3aa: CASSYGMISQPQHF
CDR3nt: TGTGCCAGCAGTTACGGAATGATTTCTCAGCCCCAGCATTTT

j_gene: TRBJ2-3
v_gene: TRBV5-4
d_gene: TRBD2
abundance: .
CDR3aa: CASSSIERGPSSTDTQYF
CDR3nt: TGTGCCAGCAGCTCCATAGAGCGGGGACCCTCTAGCACAGATACGCAGTATTTT

j_gene: TRBJ1-1
v_gene: TRBV6-2/TRBV6-3
d_gene: .
abundance: .
CDR3aa: CASSPDSVTEAFF
CDR3nt: TGTGCCAGCAGTCCGGACTCGGTAACTGAAGCTTTCTTT

j_gene: TRBJ2-7
v_gene: TRBV29-1
d_gene: .
abundance: .
CDR3aa: CSVISYEQYF
CDR3nt: TGCAGCGTGATCTCCTACGAGCAGTACTTC

j_gene: TRBJ1-6
v_gene: TRBV3-1
d_gene: .
abundance: few
CDR3aa: CASSFLVSNSPLHF
CDR3nt: TGTGCCAGCAGCTTCCTGGTGAGCAATTCACCCCTCCACTTT

j_gene: TRBJ1-5
v_gene: TRBV20-1
d_gene: .
abundance: many
CDR3aa: CSAGNSNQPQHF
CDR3nt: TGCAGTGCTGGCAATAGCAATCAGCCCCAGCATTTT

j_gene: TRBJ1-5
v_gene: TRBV4-1
d_gene: .
abundance: .
CDR3aa: CASSQDLVPAGKPQHF
CDR3nt: TGCGCCAGCAGCCAAGATCTGGTGCCAGCGGGTAAGCCCCAGCATTTT

j_gene: TRBJ1-2
v_gene: TRBV28
d_gene: .
abundance: few
CDR3aa: CASSLGAGEVGGYTF
CDR3nt: TGTGCCAGCAGTTTAGGGGCAGGGGAAGTTGGTGGCTACACCTTC